The rows below give T cell receptor beta chains drawn from one sample of a study of T cell repertoires in cytomegalovirus infection. MiXCR, applied by TCRdb to the reads, yields one record per CDR3 protein. This table holds approximately 1,000,000 distinct CDR3 sequences, 31% found once. These receptors have no known antigen. The specimen comprised cultured CD8+ T cells from PBMCs, sampled from culture after CMV antigen stimulation. Receptors originate from a human donor in good health (CMV status not recorded). Some clones in this sample may be carry-over from other donors' samples. CDR3s include the opening cysteine and the closing phenylalanine or tryptophan. Fields, in order: V gene, D gene, J gene, clone size, CDR3 protein, CDR3 DNA. The D gene is left open where the match is weak. Not all rows give a size; the values are once, few, many and, for expanded clones, a class.

TRBV6-5	NA	TRBJ2-1	NA	CASSYSEAMEQFF	TGTGCCAGCAGTTACTCCGAGGCGATGGAGCAGTTCTTC
TRBV7-9	TRBD1	TRBJ1-2	few	CASSPPPDRVETYGYTF	TGTGCCAGCAGCCCGCCCCCCGACAGGGTTGAAACCTATGGCTACACCTTC
TRBV12-5	TRBD1	TRBJ2-2	NA	CASGYLVYPGQGNANTGELFF	TGTGCTAGTGGTTACTTGGTTTACCCGGGACAGGGGAACGCGAACACCGGGGAGCTGTTTTTT
TRBV7-2	NA	TRBJ1-2	few	CASSLRHGYTF	TGTGCCAGCAGCCTCAGGCATGGCTACACCTTC
TRBV3-1	TRBD2	TRBJ2-5	NA	CASSPRTSHQETQYF	TGTGCCAGCAGCCCACGGACTAGCCACCAAGAGACCCAGTACTTC
TRBV29-1	NA	TRBJ1-6	NA	CSVVVGDGSPLHF	TGCAGCGTTGTTGTCGGGGACGGTTCACCCCTCCACTTT
TRBV2	NA	TRBJ2-3	NA	CASSGNQGSTDTQYF	TGTGCCAGCAGTGGGAATCAAGGGAGCACAGATACGCAGTATTTT
TRBV6-2/TRBV6-3	NA	TRBJ2-7	many	CASSFRDNSYEQYF	TGTGCCAGCAGCTTCCGGGACAACTCCTACGAGCAGTACTTC
TRBV7-9	NA	TRBJ2-5	many	CASSLTYAGAIQETQYF	TGTGCCAGCAGCTTAACTTACGCGGGGGCTATCCAAGAGACCCAGTACTTC
TRBV6-5	NA	TRBJ2-7	NA	CASSSEFDRLTYEQYF	TGTGCCAGCAGTTCAGAGTTCGACCGCCTCACCTACGAGCAGTACTTC
TRBV5-6	TRBD1	TRBJ2-1	few	CASSLRGQGRYNEQFF	TGTGCCAGCAGCTTGAGGGGACAGGGGAGGTACAATGAGCAGTTCTTC
TRBV7-6	NA	TRBJ1-4	NA	CASSLALGQINEKLFF	TGTGCCAGCAGCTTAGCGTTAGGACAGATAAATGAAAAACTGTTTTTT
TRBV20-1	NA	TRBJ2-1	NA	CSANPVRGLYNEQFF	TGCAGTGCCAATCCCGTCCGCGGCCTATACAATGAGCAGTTCTTC
TRBV6-6	TRBD1	TRBJ1-1	few	CAATGTGLAFF	TGTGCCGCAACCGGGACAGGTCTAGCTTTCTTT
TRBV7-2	TRBD1	TRBJ2-1	few	CASSRQGLENNEQFF	TGTGCCAGCAGCCGACAGGGATTAGAGAACAATGAGCAGTTCTTC
TRBV12-5	TRBD1	TRBJ1-1	NA	CASGSGQVIEAFF	TGTGCTAGTGGCTCGGGACAGGTCATAGAAGCTTTCTTT
TRBV7-8	NA	TRBJ1-2	many	CASSLEPGANYGYTF	TGTGCCAGCAGCTTAGAACCGGGAGCTAACTATGGCTACACCTTC
TRBV7-9	NA	TRBJ2-7	many	CASSPGDSSYEQYF	TGTGCCAGCAGCCCGGGGGACTCCTCCTACGAGCAGTACTTC
TRBV29-1	NA	TRBJ1-2	few	CSVGQVTNYGYTF	TGCAGCGTAGGGCAGGTTACTAACTATGGCTACACCTTC
TRBV7-8	NA	TRBJ2-3	few	CASSSPRTGGADTQYF	TGTGCCAGCAGCTCTCCTAGGACAGGAGGGGCAGATACGCAGTATTTT
TRBV9	TRBD1	TRBJ1-1	NA	CASSGRGTAAFF	TGTGCCAGCAGCGGCCGTGGGACAGCCGCTTTCTTT
TRBV6-5	NA	TRBJ1-2	few	CASSFGARFNYGYTF	TGTGCCAGCAGTTTCGGGGCCAGGTTCAACTATGGCTACACCTTC
TRBV27	TRBD1	TRBJ1-2	few	CASTPLALTGVEDGYTF	TGTGCCAGCACCCCCTTGGCTCTTACAGGGGTTGAGGATGGCTACACCTTC
TRBV19	NA	TRBJ1-1	NA	CASRGGMNTEAFF	TGTGCCAGTAGAGGCGGTATGAACACTGAAGCTTTCTTT
TRBV12-3/TRBV12-4	NA	TRBJ2-1	NA	CASRPLGLTPEFF	TGTGCCAGCAGGCCGCTGGGACTGACCCCCGAGTTCTTC
TRBV7-4	NA	TRBJ1-2	NA	CASSQGHEKAAF	TGTGCCAGCAGCCAGGGACATGAGAAGGCGGCTTTC
TRBV12-3/TRBV12-4	NA	TRBJ2-2	many	CASSLGASNTGELFF	TGTGCCAGCAGTTTGGGGGCATCGAACACCGGGGAGCTGTTTTTT
TRBV7-9	TRBD1	TRBJ2-1	few	CASSFGTGGLNEQFF	TGTGCCAGCAGCTTCGGGACAGGGGGCCTCAATGAGCAGTTCTTC
TRBV5-6	NA	TRBJ2-7	NA	CASSFLRDSYEQYF	TGTGCCAGCAGCTTCCTCCGGGACTCCTACGAGCAGTACTTC
TRBV20-1	NA	TRBJ1-2	once	CSARVARGLGYGYTF	TGCAGTGCTAGAGTAGCAAGGGGCCTTGGCTATGGCTACACCTTC
TRBV5-1	NA	TRBJ1-2	few	CASSLEGGRGYGYTF	TGCGCCAGCAGCCTCGAAGGGGGGCGAGGGTATGGCTACACCTTC
TRBV5-1	NA	TRBJ2-7	NA	CASSWRQAEGEQYF	TGCGCCAGCAGCTGGCGGCAGGCCGAGGGCGAGCAGTACTTC
TRBV28	TRBD1	TRBJ1-2	NA	CASSFLLGQGAAGAYGYTF	TGTGCCAGCAGTTTTTTACTGGGACAGGGGGCCGCCGGGGCCTATGGCTACACCTTC
TRBV6-2/TRBV6-3	NA	TRBJ1-5	NA	CASNQGSNQPQHF	TGTGCCAGCAACCAAGGGAGCAATCAGCCCCAGCATTTT
TRBV7-2	TRBD1	TRBJ1-1	many	CASSLADRADTEAFF	TGTGCCAGCAGCTTAGCGGACAGGGCGGACACTGAAGCTTTCTTT
TRBV11-2	NA	TRBJ1-5	NA	CASTLEGNQPQHF	TGTGCCAGCACCCTGGAGGGCAATCAGCCCCAGCATTTT
TRBV24-1	TRBD1	TRBJ2-5	NA	CATSDWTGQGPETQYF	TGTGCCACCAGTGATTGGACGGGACAGGGGCCGGAGACCCAGTACTTC
TRBV7-6	NA	TRBJ1-1	many	CASSLAGNGGAGTEAFF	TGTGCCAGCAGCTTAGCGGGTAACGGGGGGGCGGGCACTGAAGCTTTCTTT
TRBV20-1	NA	TRBJ1-1	many	CSASQSGNTEAFF	TGCAGTGCTAGTCAGTCTGGGAACACTGAAGCTTTCTTT
TRBV24-1	NA	TRBJ2-2	few	CATSEGTGELFF	TGTGCCACCAGTGAGGGGACCGGGGAGCTGTTTTTT
TRBV11-3	TRBD2	TRBJ2-5	NA	CASSLRLISRVTSGGLQETQYF	TGTGCCAGCAGCTTACGTCTTATTAGTAGAGTTACTAGCGGGGGCCTCCAAGAGACCCAGTACTTC
TRBV28	NA	TRBJ2-2	NA	CASSAPRNTGELFF	TGTGCCAGCAGTGCCCCCAGGAACACCGGGGAGCTGTTTTTT
TRBV7-9	NA	TRBJ2-5	many	CASSATMDQETQYF	TGTGCCAGCAGCGCTACGATGGACCAAGAGACCCAGTACTTC
TRBV6-6	NA	TRBJ2-1	NA	CASSYRGRDEQFF	TGTGCCAGCAGTTACCGGGGGCGGGATGAGCAGTTCTTC
TRBV19	NA	TRBJ1-5	NA	CVSSIDLLRGTAALGNQPQHF	TGTGTCAGTAGTATAGATCTATTGAGGGGAACAGCCGCTTTGGGCAATCAGCCCCAGCATTTT
TRBV7-2	TRBD2	TRBJ2-2	many	CASSLAPGLAGVTGELFF	TGTGCCAGCAGCTTAGCGCCGGGACTAGCGGGAGTCACCGGGGAGCTGTTTTTT